This T cell receptor beta chain was identified in a study of blood T cell repertoires in COVID-19. Study details: The analysed material was cDNA or gDNA that came from T cells, B-cell-depleted T cells, or PBMCs.

Here immunoSEQ multiplex PCR was the method, and the copy in TCRdb shows in-frame clones only, minus some. The data show 300,000 to 350,000 clones, roughly 86% seen once. This clonotype was sampled from a man aged 25 to 40 with COVID-19, enrolled during active disease. Sequenced material: peripheral blood.

This chain's CDR3 is CASSSGLAPSDEQFF. DNA for the CDR3: TGTGCCAGCAGCTCCGGACTAGCGCCTTCCGATGAGCAGTTCTTC. The chain uses TRBV7-6 and TRBJ2-1; 9 nucleotides line up with TRBD2. Per the germline V gene, CDR1 is SGHVS and CDR2 is FNYEAQ. With 4 bases clipped from V and 8 bases from J, the junction kept 9 bases outside the gene matches. The CDR3 covers 15 residues.